Below, 30 T cell receptor beta chains from the same sample are listed, as sequenced in a study of blood T cell repertoires in COVID-19. Clones were sequenced by immunoSEQ multiplex PCR, and TCRdb holds only the in-frame ones, with some missing. The table records roughly 250,000 clones, about 76% of them present only once. The sample taken for sequencing was peripheral blood. The source of these receptors is a woman between 55 and 75 years old with active or convalescent COVID-19.

The J gene is TRBJ1-6, the V gene TRBV2; possible D gene TRBD1, 5 bases. The length of the CDR3 is 16 residues. From germline, CDR1 is SNHLY and CDR2 FYNNEI. V gave up 3 bases and J gave up 10 bases, with 19 bases separating them. CDR3 residues: CASSDRGGTIESPLHF. For the CDR3, the DNA is TGTGCCAGCAGTGATCGTGGAGGGACTATAGAATCACCCCTCCACTTT. Full variable domain (missing parts from reference TRBV2 and TRBJ1-6): EPEVTQTPSHQVTQMGQEVILRCVPISNHLYFYWYRQILGQKVEFLVSFYNNEISEKSEIFDDQFSVERPDGSNFTLKIRSTKLEDSAMYFCASSDRGGTIESPLHFGNGTRLTVT.

This clone has more than one count but fewer than ten. The rearrangement joins TRBV29-1 to TRBJ2-6; D is ambiguous. CDR3 length: 17 amino acids. Germline CDR1 SQVTM, CDR2 ANQGSEA. The V end was cut by 1 base, the J end by 0 bases, with 13 bases between. The CDR3 protein is CSVEGPEQTSGANVLTF. CDR3 nucleotides: TGCAGCGTTGAAGGCCCAGAACAGACCTCTGGGGCCAACGTCCTGACTTTC. Full variable domain (remainder filled in from reference TRBV29-1 and TRBJ2-6): SAVISQKPSRDICQRGTSLTIQCQVDSQVTMMFWYRQQPGQSLTLIATANQGSEATYESGFVIDKFPISRPNLTFSTLTVSNMSPEDSSIYLCSVEGPEQTSGANVLTFGAGSRLTVL.

In this sample, this clone turned up a few times. V gene TRBV27 combines with J gene TRBJ1-5; no definite D call. Trimming removed 3 bases from V and 0 bases from J, with 3 bases in between. Germline CDR1 MNHEY, CDR2 SMNVEV (reference sequence). The CDR3 length is 13 residues. The CDR3 region has the DNA TGTGCCAGCAGTTTCAGTAGCAATCAGCCCCAGCATTTT. This gives the protein CASSFSSNQPQHF.

The chain links TRBV10-2 to TRBJ2-7; D not resolved. The germline CDR1 and CDR2 sequences are WSHSY and SAAADI. The V end was cut by 7 bases, the J end by 8 bases, with 12 bases between. The CDR3 sequence is 11 residues long. CDR3 protein: CASTAVQQQYF. For the CDR3, the DNA is TGCGCCAGCACTGCAGTACAACAGCAGTACTTC.

This rearrangement joins TRBV5-1 to TRBJ2-1; 10 bases are shared with TRBD2. Germline trimming cut 0 bases from V and 7 bases from J; bases unmatched to any gene: 13. There are 18 residues in the CDR3. Germline CDR1 and CDR2: SGHRS and YFSETQ. The DNA for the CDR3 is TGCGCCAGCAGCTTGGCCGGACTGTCCCTAGCGGGGGAAAATGAGCAGTTCTTC. Residues: CASSLAGLSLAGENEQFF.

This rearrangement joins TRBV7-8 to TRBJ1-4, with D perhaps TRBD1 (5 bases). V was shortened by 11 bases and J by 1 base, with 11 bases between the two germline ends. The germline CDR1 and CDR2 sequences are SGHVS and FQNEAQ. This CDR3 is 13 amino acids long. The CDR3 sequence: CASGGLTNEKLFF. In DNA form, the CDR3 reads TGTGCCTCCGGGGGGTTAACTAATGAAAAACTGTTTTTT.

CDR3 nucleotides: TGTGCCAGCAGCCCCTCGACAGGGGGCGGAACTGAAGCTTTCTTT. This codes for CASSPSTGGGTEAFF. V gene TRBV7-9 combines with J gene TRBJ1-1; 10 positions agree with TRBD1. Germline CDR1 and CDR2: SEHNR and FQNEAQ (reference sequence). This CDR3 has 15 amino acids. J lost 5 bases, V lost 5 bases, and 8 bases had no gene match. The full variable domain, in which reference TRBV7-9 and TRBJ1-1 provide the parts outside the CDR3, is DTGVSQNPRHKITKRGQNVTFRCDPISEHNRLYWYRQTLGQGPEFLTYFQNEAQLEKSRLLSDRFSAERPKGSFSTLEIQRTEQGDSAMYLCASSPSTGGGTEAFFGQGTRLTVV.

This clone was detected only once. V gene TRBV19 combines with J gene TRBJ2-5, with D uncertain. Germline V CDR1 and CDR2: LNHDA, SQIVND (reference sequence). CDR3 length: 13 residues. V was trimmed by 4 bases and J by 1 base, leaving 7 bases between them. The CDR3 DNA reads TGTGCCAGTAGTAGGCAAGTCCAAGAGACCCAGTACTTC. It specifies CASSRQVQETQYF. The variable domain in full, with the rest retrieved from reference TRBV19 and TRBJ2-5, is DGGITQSPKYLFRKEGQNVTLSCEQNLNHDAMYWYRQDPGQGLRLIYYSQIVNDFQKGDIAEGYSVSREKKESFPLTVTSAQKNPTAFYLCASSRQVQETQYFGPGTRLLVL.

The rearrangement joins TRBV6-2 or TRBV6-3 to TRBJ1-1, with a possible D match to TRBD1 (5 bases). Deletions cut 4 bases from V and 7 bases from J, with 19 bases between. Germline-derived CDR1 and CDR2 are MNHEY and SVGEGT. CDR3 size: 15 residues. The CDR3 loop is CASSSFGGVGVEAFF. The CDR3 DNA reads as TGTGCCAGCAGTTCCTTTGGAGGGGTTGGGGTTGAAGCTTTCTTT.

The chain uses TRBV5-4 and TRBJ2-5; 8 bases line up with TRBD1. The germline gives CDR1 SGHNT, CDR2 YYREEE (reference sequence). The V segment lost 0 bases and the J segment 5 bases; nucleotides outside the gene matches: 6. The CDR3 totals 15 residues. CDR3 amino acids: CASSLGNRGYETQYF. For the CDR3, the DNA is TGTGCCAGCAGCTTGGGTAACAGGGGGTACGAGACCCAGTACTTC.

The V gene is TRBV15, the J gene TRBJ2-5; the match to TRBD2 covers 7 bases. CDR1 LNHNV and CDR2 YYDKDF come from the germline V gene (reference sequence). V dropped 1 base and J dropped 5; count of bases not matched to a gene: 7. The CDR3 is made up of 15 amino acids. The CDR3 is CATSRAGEGSETQYF. CDR3 nucleotides: TGTGCCACCAGCAGAGCCGGGGAGGGGTCGGAGACCCAGTACTTC. The full variable domain, in which reference TRBV15 and TRBJ2-5 provide the parts outside the CDR3, is DAMVIQNPRYQVTQFGKPVTLSCSQTLNHNVMYWYQQKSSQAPKLLFHYYDKDFNNEADTPDNFQSRRPNTSFCFLDIRSPGLGDTAMYLCATSRAGEGSETQYFGPGTRLLVL.

The CDR3 bases are TGCAGCGTTTCTCGGGGGACGGCGTACAATGAGCAGTTCTTC. It encodes CSVSRGTAYNEQFF. V usage is TRBV29-1 and J usage is TRBJ2-1; possible D gene TRBD2, 6 bases. This CDR3 has 14 residues. Trimming cost V 5 bases and J 4 bases, with 15 bases left between them. Germline V CDR1 and CDR2: SQVTM, ANQGSEA.

The chain is built from TRBV5-4 and TRBJ1-4, with D tentatively TRBD1 (6 bases). The CDR3 length is 14 residues. The V gene's germline CDR1 is SGHNT and CDR2 YYREEE (reference sequence). Trimming stripped 4 bases from V and 5 bases from J, with 12 bases between. CDR3 coding DNA: TGTGCCAGCAGCACAGGGTTAGAAAATGAAAAACTGTTTTTT. Its protein is CASSTGLENEKLFF.

V and J are TRBV7-6 and TRBJ1-1; possible D gene TRBD1, 6 bases. CDR1 is SGHVS and CDR2 is FNYEAQ in the germline V gene. This CDR3 is built from 16 residues. V lost 4 bases, J lost 2 bases, and 17 bases lay in between. CDR3 loop: CASSYGTHPSNTEAFF. The CDR3 nucleotides read TGTGCCAGCAGCTACGGGACACATCCCTCAAACACTGAAGCTTTCTTT.

The chain has TRBV12-3 or TRBV12-4 and TRBJ1-5; 8 bases map to TRBD1. The CDR3 has 13 amino acids. J lost 9 bases, V lost 6 bases, and 7 bases had no gene match. This CDR3 reads CASSDRGLGPQHF. CDR3 nucleotide sequence: TGTGCCAGCAGCGACAGGGGCTTAGGGCCCCAGCATTTT.

This clone has a handful of counts. The chain uses TRBV6-6 and TRBJ2-7; tentative D call: TRBD2 (6 bases). Trimming took off 8 bases at V and 3 bases at J, with 17 bases between the two ends. The CDR3 is 14 residues long. The germline V gene encodes CDR1 MNHNY and CDR2 SVGAGI (reference sequence). In nucleotides, the CDR3 is TGTGCCAGCCAAGTGGGGGGAAGGAGCTACGAGCAGTACTTC. It translates to CASQVGGRSYEQYF.

This sequence joins TRBV29-1 and TRBJ2-3, with no clear D. This CDR3 contains 13 residues. The germline V gene encodes CDR1 SQVTM and CDR2 ANQGSEA. V was shortened by 4 bases and J by 1 base, with 9 bases between the two germline ends. The CDR3 region has the DNA TGCAGCGTTGGCCGGGTGGGCACAGATACGCAGTATTTT. Its protein product is CSVGRVGTDTQYF.

This sequence joins TRBV4-1 and TRBJ1-2; maybe TRBD1 (5 bases). CDR1 MGHRA and CDR2 YSYEKL come from the germline V gene. This CDR3 region has 14 residues. The V end was cut by 0 bases, the J end by 6 bases, with 11 bases between. DNA for the CDR3: TGCGCCAGCAGCCAAGATCAGGGATGGGATGGCTACACCTTC. Translating gives CASSQDQGWDGYTF.

CDR3 sequence reads: CASSLGPGRGGSGVANEQFF. The CDR3 nucleotides are TGCGCCAGCAGCTTGGGACCGGGGCGCGGGGGGTCTGGGGTCGCGAATGAGCAGTTCTTC. The chain links TRBV5-1 to TRBJ2-1, with 8 bases aligning to TRBD2. The ends lost 0 bases at V and 7 bases at J; junction bases unmatched: 21. Germline CDR1 is SGHRS and CDR2 is YFSETQ. The CDR3 has 20 amino acids.

The chain employs TRBV6-2 or TRBV6-3 and TRBJ2-7, with 12 bases fitting TRBD1. CDR3 length equals 16 residues. The germline CDR1 and CDR2 sequences are MNHEY and SVGEGT. V trimming: 0 bases; J trimming: 4 bases; junction bases outside the gene matches: 4. The CDR3 coding sequence is TGTGCCAGCAGTTACTCGAGGGACAGGGGGCCATACGAGCAGTACTTC. This gives the protein CASSYSRDRGPYEQYF.

There are a few counts of this clone. The rearrangement joins TRBV13 to TRBJ1-1; possibly TRBD1 for D (5 bases). V lost 4 bases and J lost 2, with 14 bases in between. Germline values: CDR1 PRHDT, CDR2 FYEKMQ (reference sequence). This CDR3 has 15 residues. The CDR3 region is CASSSWGRPNTEAFF. For the CDR3, the DNA is TGTGCCAGCAGCTCCTGGGGCAGGCCTAACACTGAAGCTTTCTTT.

V usage is TRBV5-1 and J usage is TRBJ2-1, with D possibly being TRBD1 (5 bases). The CDR3 spans 13 residues. Between the trimmed V and J ends, which lost 5 bases and 5 bases, there was a span of 11 bases. The germline gives CDR1 SGHRS, CDR2 YFSETQ. The CDR3 protein is CASSRAGNNEQFF. The CDR3 region has the DNA TGCGCCAGCAGTCGGGCAGGGAACAATGAGCAGTTCTTC. The full variable domain, its missing parts supplied by reference TRBV5-1 and TRBJ2-1, is KAGVTQTPRYLIKTRGQQVTLSCSPISGHRSVSWYQQTPGQGLQFLFEYFSETQRNKGNFPGRFSGRQFSNSRSEMNVSTLELGDSALYLCASSRAGNNEQFFGPGTRLTVL.

CDR3 protein: CASSLKEGVDSGYTF. The CDR3 coding sequence is TGTGCCAGCAGCTTAAAAGAGGGGGTGGATTCTGGCTACACCTTC. This rearrangement joins TRBV7-2 to TRBJ1-2; a possible D gene is TRBD1 (6 bases). The CDR3 is 15 residues long. V was shortened by 2 bases and J by 7 bases, with 17 bases between the two germline ends. Per germline, CDR1 SGHTA and CDR2 FQGNSA.

CDR3 loop: CASSGRSNTEAFF. The CDR3 nucleotides are TGTGCCAGCAGTGGCAGATCGAACACTGAAGCTTTCTTT. This rearrangement joins TRBV12-3 or TRBV12-4 to TRBJ1-1; D remains ambiguous. The CDR3 sequence is 13 residues long. The germline V and J ends were trimmed by 5 bases and 1 base, with 8 bases remaining between them.

The chain has TRBV9 and TRBJ1-1, with 9 bases matching TRBD1. J gave up 4 bases and V 4 bases, and 8 bases lay outside the gene matches. CDR3 length: 15 amino acids. Germline V CDR1 and CDR2: SGDLS, YYNGEE. The chain's CDR3 is CASSFQTGGSTEAFF. DNA of the CDR3: TGTGCCAGCAGCTTCCAGACAGGGGGTAGCACTGAAGCTTTCTTT.

The chain combines TRBV7-3 with TRBJ2-7, with 9 bases matching TRBD1. V lost 9 bases, J lost 5 bases, and 11 bases stayed unmatched. Germline V gene data show CDR1 as SGHTA and CDR2 as FQGTGA. The CDR3 runs to 14 residues. Here the CDR3 reads CASNPGTGSNEQYF. CDR3 in DNA: TGTGCCAGTAATCCCGGGACAGGGTCTAACGAGCAGTACTTC.

V gene TRBV14 combines with J gene TRBJ2-3; 12 positions agree with TRBD2. CDR1 is SGHDN and CDR2 is FVKESK in the germline V gene. The length of the CDR3 is 18 residues. V gave up 0 bases and J gave up 6 bases; unmatched junction bases: 10. CDR3 loop: CASSQDLPSGGASDTQYF. Here the CDR3 DNA reads TGTGCCAGCAGCCAAGATTTGCCTAGCGGGGGGGCATCGGATACGCAGTATTTT.

The chain carries TRBV7-3 and TRBJ2-3; 8 bases agree with TRBD2. Germline trimming cut 2 bases from V and 5 bases from J; bases unmatched to any gene: 6. CDR3 length equals 15 residues. CDR1 SGHTA and CDR2 FQGTGA come from the germline V gene. The chain's CDR3 is CASSLAGGGLDTQYF. In DNA, the CDR3 is TGTGCCAGCAGCTTAGCTGGCGGGGGGTTAGATACGCAGTATTTT.

The chain recombines TRBV6-7 with TRBJ2-3, with D possibly matching TRBD1 (5 bases). TRBV6-7 is an ORF, and what it does is uncertain. The CDR3 covers 12 residues. Trimming removed 5 bases from V and 8 bases from J, with 11 bases in between. The CDR3 coding sequence is TGTGCCAGCAGTACGGACACGGGTACGCAGTATTTT. Translating gives CASSTDTGTQYF.

The chain combines TRBV2 with TRBJ1-2, with 10 bases matching TRBD1. The germline V gene has CDR1 SNHLY and CDR2 FYNNEI. This CDR3 contains 15 residues. Losses at the gene ends were 3 bases for V and 14 bases for J; bases not matched to a gene: 15. CDR3 nucleotides: TGTGCCAGCAGTGACCCCGGGACAGGGGATGTGAGCTTGACCTTC. It specifies CASSDPGTGDVSLTF.